Below, 6 T cell receptor beta chains from the same sample are listed, as sequenced in a study of shared clonotypes between healthy human individuals. Here immunoSEQ multiplex PCR was the method, and the copy in TCRdb shows in-frame clones only, minus some. The sample shows millions of clones, about 92% of them seen only once. What was sequenced was naive CD4+ T cells sorted from blood. As to subset: CD45RA+ positively selected. All receptors come from a young man in good health.

This rearrangement joins TRBV6-5 to TRBJ2-7, with 12 bases that match TRBD2. This CDR3 is built from 14 residues. The trim removed 4 bases at V and 7 bases at J, leaving 5 bases unmatched. The germline V gene has CDR1 MNHEY and CDR2 SVGAGI. CDR3 in DNA: TGTGCCAGCAGTTTCGGGACTAGCGGGTGGGAGCAGTACTTC. Its protein is CASSFGTSGWEQYF.

This clone occurred once. The CDR3 bases are TGTGCCTGGAGTGTACCCCAACCGAGCCAGCCCCAGCATTTT. Protein: CAWSVPQPSQPQHF. The chain carries TRBV30 and TRBJ1-5, with D unclear. V was trimmed by 0 bases and J by 7 bases, leaving 13 bases between them. Germline CDR1 and CDR2: GTSNPN and SVGIG (reference sequence). This CDR3 comprises 14 residues.

A note on this clone: Other DNA sequences within the sample encode an identical CDR3. V usage is TRBV25-1 and J usage is TRBJ2-3; TRBD2 matches 7 bases. In germline, CDR1 is MGHDK, CDR2 SYGVNS. This CDR3 comprises 13 residues. Germline trimming cut 8 bases from V and 1 base from J; bases unmatched to any gene: 3. CDR3 nucleotide sequence: TGTGCCAGCTCACGGGGGGGCACAGATACGCAGTATTTT. Its protein product is CASSRGGTDTQYF.

As regards this clone: Distinct nucleotide sequences in the sample also encode this CDR3. For the CDR3, the DNA is TGCGCCAGCAGCTTGGGGGACAGGGGCTATGGCTACACCTTC. This encodes CASSLGDRGYGYTF. The chain joins TRBV5-1 to TRBJ1-2, with 10 bases aligning to TRBD1. CDR3 size: 14 residues. In germline, CDR1 is SGHRS, CDR2 YFSETQ. The V gene end was trimmed by 0 bases and the J gene end by 4 bases; junction bases not matched to a gene: 0.

The gene calls are TRBV19 and TRBJ1-1; 9 bases line up with TRBD1. The germline V gene has CDR1 LNHDA and CDR2 SQIVND (reference sequence). Germline trimming cut 7 bases from V and 0 bases from J; bases unmatched to any gene: 9. The CDR3 consists of 16 residues. The CDR3 DNA follows: TGTGCCAGTACCTTAGGGACAGGGAGAATGAACACTGAAGCTTTCTTT. This encodes CASTLGTGRMNTEAFF.

The gene calls are TRBV4-1 and TRBJ1-3, with 7 bases identical to TRBD1. CDR1 and CDR2 from the germline V gene are MGHRA and YSYEKL. J was trimmed by 3 bases and V by 1 base; bases with no gene match: 12. The CDR3 consists of 18 residues. The CDR3 bases are TGCGCCAGCAGCCAAGCCGGAACTGGACAGGCGCATGGAAACACCATATATTTT. This sequence encodes CASSQAGTGQAHGNTIYF.